The rows below give T cell receptor beta chains drawn from one sample of a study of CD8 T cells in ankylosing spondylitis. TCRdb independently ran MiXCR on the 5' RACE reads; one entry per CDR3 protein. The sample holds 250,000 to 400,000 distinct CDR3 sequences; around 10% are singletons and the top ten take roughly 9.5%. Sequenced material: blood, either unsorted or a sorted T cell fraction (not recorded which). The source is a female donor with ankylosing spondylitis or in good health (not recorded which). CDR3s leave out the opening cysteine and the closing phenylalanine or tryptophan.

V gene,CDR3 length,J gene,CDR3 protein
TRBV20-1,13,TRBJ2-3,SGFGGPTGTDTQY
TRBV20-1,13,TRBJ2-3,SASRSGSVPDTQY
TRBV20-1,10,TRBJ1-2,SAAGQNYGYT
TRBV5-1,14,TRBJ2-5,ASSLEGAGFPETQY
TRBV5-6,14,TRBJ2-3,ASSRRSPYAPDTQY
TRBV19,13,TRBJ2-6,ASSNGRSGANVLT
TRBV6-2/TRBV6-3,13,TRBJ2-1,ASSLLRATYNEQF
TRBV12-3/TRBV12-4,12,TRBJ2-1,ASSSLAYYREQF
TRBV5-1,13,TRBJ2-2,ASSLAGQNTGELF
TRBV29-1,12,TRBJ1-3,SVGDALSGNTIY
TRBV6-1,10,TRBJ2-7,ASSAASYEQY
TRBV20-1,13,TRBJ2-2,SARETGMNTGELF
TRBV9,13,TRBJ2-1,ASSVETGSRNEQF
TRBV20-1,10,TRBJ2-7,SGSGGPSEQY
TRBV6-2/TRBV6-3,13,TRBJ1-2,ASSYQPGRNYGYT
TRBV20-1,11,TRBJ2-5,SARDGTIETQY
TRBV20-1,10,TRBJ2-3,SARISSGTQY
TRBV20-1,13,TRBJ2-1,SAVDYGTTYNEQF
TRBV27,12,TRBJ1-1,ASRSQVMNTEAF
TRBV5-4,14,TRBJ2-1,ASSFEALRDRDEQF
TRBV28,12,TRBJ1-4,ASSPTGQNEKLF
TRBV20-1,10,TRBJ1-4,SAWRAREKLF
TRBV20-1,9,TRBJ1-2,SAKPADGYS
TRBV20-1,11,TRBJ2-5,SAPGASPETQY
TRBV5-6,11,TRBJ1-1,ASSLPGGTEAF
TRBV5-1,12,TRBJ1-1,ASSVDRVNTEAF
TRBV7-9,11,TRBJ2-7,ASSSPMTGEQY
TRBV27,12,TRBJ1-2,ASSPQRGDSGYT
TRBV7-8,12,TRBJ2-7,ASSLASSNYEQY
TRBV25-1,10,TRBJ1-2,ASSEMRKGYT
TRBV20-1,12,TRBJ1-1,SPRGDSQNTEAF
TRBV4-3,14,TRBJ1-2,ASSQDLEDRGGGYT
TRBV10-3,15,TRBJ1-2,AAIGGGQGTINYGYT
TRBV20-1,10,TRBJ2-3,SARDHSGTQY
TRBV7-2,14,TRBJ2-3,ASSLVGEGPKDTQY
TRBV10-3,12,TRBJ1-1,AIRLGQVNTEAF
TRBV7-2,14,TRBJ1-2,ASSFDYRRAVNGYT
TRBV7-3,13,TRBJ2-3,ASTPTSGFADTQY
TRBV7-2,12,TRBJ1-6,ASSVGLGNSPLH
TRBV9,17,TRBJ2-3,ASSVNPGLAGTLVDTQY
TRBV10-2,11,TRBJ1-5,ASRQGAGQPQH
TRBV18,16,TRBJ2-6,ASSPWGQGSSGANVLT
TRBV20-1,11,TRBJ2-5,SAFSAGQETQY
TRBV7-2,13,TRBJ2-6,ASMIDKEGRYVLT
TRBV5-1,14,TRBJ1-5,ASSLSGEGGNQPQH
TRBV28,11,TRBJ1-1,ASSAPGYTEAF
TRBV7-9,11,TRBJ2-2,ASSPNKAGELF
TRBV7-2,14,TRBJ2-5,ASSYSGRRSLETQY